Below are 30 T cell receptor beta chains sequenced from a single sample in a study of T cell responses to AZD1222 COVID-19 vaccine. Sequencing was performed with immunoSEQ multiplex PCR; in TCRdb, only in-frame clones are kept and a portion is missing. The sample gives around 94,000 clones, roughly 86% of which show up once; around 5% is in the top ten. The specimen comprised peripheral blood, sampled on day 0 of AZD1222 vaccination. The receptor set was obtained from an adult in good health.

This clone was recorded once. The CDR3, as DNA: TGCGCCAGCAGCTTGGGGACTAGCGGGGGCGTGGATACGCAGTATTTT. Translating gives CASSLGTSGGVDTQYF. The chain uses TRBV5-1 and TRBJ2-3; 13 positions match TRBD2. Per germline, CDR1 SGHRS and CDR2 YFSETQ. The CDR3 totals 16 residues. J gave up 6 bases and V 0 bases, and 4 bases lay outside the gene matches.

J is TRBJ2-1 and V is TRBV11-2; D may be TRBD1 or TRBD2 (5 bases each). Between the trimmed V and J ends, which lost 6 bases and 0 bases, there was a span of 18 bases. The CDR3 has 17 amino acids. CDR1 SGHAT and CDR2 FQNNGV come from the germline V gene. The CDR3 sequence: CASRKGAGLSSYNEQFF. The CDR3 DNA sequence: TGTGCCAGCAGAAAAGGGGCGGGCCTGAGCTCCTACAATGAGCAGTTCTTC.

The chain combines TRBV9 with TRBJ2-7, with TRBD2 identical over 7 bases. The CDR3 covers 14 residues. V gave up 2 bases and J gave up 0 bases; unmatched junction bases: 2. Germline values: CDR1 SGDLS, CDR2 YYNGEE. The CDR3 DNA is TGTGCCAGCAGCGTCGGGGACTACTCCTACGAGCAGTACTTC. Translating gives CASSVGDYSYEQYF.

This chain uses TRBV5-4 with TRBJ2-1; TRBD2 matches at 8 bases. Germline CDR1 reads SGHNT; CDR2 reads YYREEE (reference sequence). The V gene end was trimmed by 4 bases and the J gene end by 9 bases; junction bases not matched to a gene: 15. The CDR3 runs 16 residues. CDR3 DNA: TGTGCCAGCAGCCATCCCGGGATAGCGGGAACGACTGAGCAGTTCTTC. Translating gives CASSHPGIAGTTEQFF.

This chain links TRBV2 with TRBJ2-1, with a tentative D call TRBD2 (5 bases). This CDR3 is built from 17 residues. Germline loops: CDR1 SNHLY, CDR2 FYNNEI. V gave up 5 bases and J gave up 0 bases, with 17 bases separating them. The CDR3 is CASSPYGVASSYNEQFF. CDR3 DNA: TGTGCCAGCAGTCCCTACGGGGTAGCTAGCTCCTACAATGAGCAGTTCTTC. Looking up the rest from reference TRBV2 and TRBJ2-1 gives the full variable domain: EPEVTQTPSHQVTQMGQEVILRCVPISNHLYFYWYRQILGQKVEFLVSFYNNEISEKSEIFDDQFSVERPDGSNFTLKIRSTKLEDSAMYFCASSPYGVASSYNEQFFGPGTRLTVL.

The genes are TRBV9 and TRBJ1-6; D is undetermined. CDR1 is SGDLS and CDR2 is YYNGEE in the germline V gene. This CDR3 region has 15 residues. V was pared by 0 bases and J by 4 bases, with 8 bases between. The CDR3 DNA follows: TGTGCCAGCAGCGTAGTCGGAGATTATAATTCACCCCTCCACTTT. This translates into CASSVVGDYNSPLHF.

This chain uses TRBV11-2 with TRBJ1-5; D is perhaps TRBD1 (5 bases). The CDR3 is 13 residues long. V lost 6 bases to trimming and J lost 4 bases, with 10 bases between them. In germline, CDR1 is SGHAT, CDR2 FQNNGV. The CDR3 nucleotides are TGTGCCAGCAGTCGGACAAGAAATCAGCCCCAGCATTTT. Its translation is CASSRTRNQPQHF.

This clone was counted a few times. J is TRBJ1-2 and V is TRBV6-6, with 7 bases matching TRBD1. Losses at the gene ends were 2 bases for V and 4 bases for J; bases not matched to a gene: 7. Germline CDR1 reads MNHNY; CDR2 reads SVGAGI (reference sequence). This CDR3 has 15 amino acids. The CDR3 DNA follows: TGTGCCAGCAGTTACCCCAAAGGGGGCACCTATGGCTACACCTTC. Translation: CASSYPKGGTYGYTF.

The CDR3 protein is CASSENSGANVLTF. The CDR3 DNA follows: TGTGCCAGCAGTGAAAACTCTGGGGCCAACGTCCTGACTTTC. The V gene is TRBV2, the J gene TRBJ2-6; D is unresolved. This CDR3 region has 14 residues. The germline V gene has CDR1 SNHLY and CDR2 FYNNEI. V lost 2 bases and J lost 0, with 2 bases in between.

There are a few counts of this clone. The V call is TRBV5-1, the J call TRBJ2-7; TRBD1 aligns across 9 bases. The CDR3 has 16 residues. Germline values: CDR1 SGHRS, CDR2 YFSETQ. J lost 3 bases, V lost 2 bases, and 9 bases had no gene match. For the CDR3, the DNA is TGCGCCAGCAGCTTAGTCGGCACAGGGGGCTACTACGAGCAGTACTTC. Translation gives CASSLVGTGGYYEQYF. The full variable domain, rest sourced from reference TRBV5-1 and TRBJ2-7, is KAGVTQTPRYLIKTRGQQVTLSCSPISGHRSVSWYQQTPGQGLQFLFEYFSETQRNKGNFPGRFSGRQFSNSRSEMNVSTLELGDSALYLCASSLVGTGGYYEQYFGPGTRLTVT.

The V and J genes are TRBV9 and TRBJ2-1; 12 bases match TRBD2. Per the germline V gene, CDR1 is SGDLS and CDR2 is YYNGEE. V was pared by 6 bases and J by 7 bases, with 5 bases of the junction left unmatched. CDR3 length: 14 amino acids. The CDR3 DNA follows: TGTGCCAGCAACCTAGCGGGAGGGCCTAATGAGCAGTTCTTC. Translating gives CASNLAGGPNEQFF.

The chain uses TRBV9 and TRBJ2-3; 12 bases match TRBD2. The CDR3 covers 17 residues. With V trimmed by 1 base and J by 5 bases, 8 bases remained unmatched. Germline values: CDR1 SGDLS, CDR2 YYNGEE. The CDR3 sequence: CASSVTASGGVQDTQYF. The CDR3 coding sequence is TGTGCCAGCAGCGTAACGGCTAGCGGGGGGGTTCAAGATACGCAGTATTTT. The variable domain in full, completed from reference TRBV9 and TRBJ2-3, reads DSGVTQTPKHLITATGQRVTLRCSPRSGDLSVYWYQQSLDQGLQFLIQYYNGEERAKGNILERFSAQQFPDLHSELNLSSLELGDSALYFCASSVTASGGVQDTQYFGPGTRLTVL.

The chain recombines TRBV9 with TRBJ2-2; D is ambiguous. The germline V gene has CDR1 SGDLS and CDR2 YYNGEE. The V gene lost 4 bases and the J gene lost 3 bases, with 13 bases spanning the gap. This CDR3 has 15 residues. CDR3 nucleotides: TGTGCCAGCAGCCAAAAGGGTGGGGACACCGGGGAGCTGTTTTTT. It codes for CASSQKGGDTGELFF.

The chain links TRBV5-6 to TRBJ2-1, with a weak D call TRBD2 (5 bases). Germline CDR1 is SGHDT and CDR2 is YYEEEE. The CDR3 has 14 amino acids. V was cut by 4 bases and J by 5 bases, with 13 bases left in between. CDR3 DNA: TGTGCCAGCAGCGGAGGACCCTCTGACAATGAGCAGTTCTTC. Its translation: CASSGGPSDNEQFF. The entire variable domain, with the rest obtained from reference TRBV5-6 and TRBJ2-1, is as follows: DAGVTQSPTHLIKTRGQQVTLRCSPKSGHDTVSWYQQALGQGPQFIFQYYEEEERQRGNFPDRFSGHQFPNYSSELNVNALLLGDSALYLCASSGGPSDNEQFFGPGTRLTVL.

The rearrangement uses TRBV4-1 and TRBJ2-7, with 8 bases fitting TRBD2. V was clipped by 0 bases and J by 7 bases; unmatched bases: 11. There are 16 residues in the CDR3. CDR1 is MGHRA and CDR2 is YSYEKL in the germline V gene. CDR3 sequence reads: CASSQERGGIGLEQYF. In DNA, the CDR3 is TGCGCCAGCAGCCAAGAACGGGGGGGGATAGGGTTGGAGCAGTACTTC.

J is TRBJ1-2 and V is TRBV9; 11 nucleotides agree with TRBD1. CDR1 and CDR2 from the germline V gene are SGDLS and YYNGEE. The J segment lost 6 bases and the V segment lost 3 bases, leaving 4 bases of the junction unmatched. CDR3 length: 14 residues. The CDR3 sequence: CASSAVGQGDGYTF. The DNA of the CDR3 is TGTGCCAGCAGCGCTGTGGGACAGGGGGATGGCTACACCTTC.

The chain has TRBV15 and TRBJ1-6; D unresolved. With 0 bases removed from V and 0 bases from J, the gap between germline ends came to 12 bases. Germline values: CDR1 LNHNV, CDR2 YYDKDF (reference sequence). This CDR3 has 18 amino acids. The CDR3 is CATSRDLSLRSYNSPLHF. CDR3 DNA sequence: TGTGCCACCAGCAGAGACTTGAGTCTCCGCTCCTATAATTCACCCCTCCACTTT.

This chain joins TRBV6-6 and TRBJ2-1; 13 positions agree with TRBD2. This CDR3 is built from 17 residues. J lost 6 bases, V lost 5 bases, and 10 bases had no gene match. Germline values: CDR1 MNHNY, CDR2 SVGAGI (reference sequence). The CDR3 DNA follows: TGTGCCAGCAGTCCCCGGACTAGCGGGGGCGGGGTCAATGAGCAGTTCTTC. Its protein is CASSPRTSGGGVNEQFF.

The V gene is TRBV7-6, the J gene TRBJ2-6; D may be TRBD2 (5 bases). CDR1 and CDR2 (germline): SGHVS, FNYEAQ. This CDR3 contains 16 residues. Deletions cut 2 bases from V and 0 bases from J, with 8 bases between. As DNA, the CDR3 is TGTGCCAGCAGCTTAAGAGGACTCTCTGGGGCCAACGTCCTGACTTTC. Encoded protein: CASSLRGLSGANVLTF.

The V gene is TRBV23-1, the J gene TRBJ1-3, with D possibly matching TRBD1 (5 bases). TRBV23-1 is an open reading frame, and its role is uncertain. Between the trimmed V and J ends, which lost 1 base and 4 bases, there was a span of 14 bases. The CDR3 is made up of 16 amino acids. In nucleotides, the CDR3 is TGCGCCAGCAGTCAATATAGGCCGGGGGGGGGAAACACCATATATTTT. Amino acid sequence: CASSQYRPGGGNTIYF.

The J gene is TRBJ2-1, the V gene TRBV27, with D unclear. Germline values: CDR1 MNHEY, CDR2 SMNVEV (reference sequence). The CDR3 is 15 amino acids. Trimming took off 5 bases at V and 3 bases at J, with 14 bases between the two ends. CDR3 sequence reads: CASSLLAVDYNEQFF. The CDR3 nucleotides are TGTGCCAGCAGTCTTCTGGCGGTTGACTACAATGAGCAGTTCTTC.

In its sample, this clone was seen once. The chain couples TRBV2 to TRBJ1-3; D ambiguous. This CDR3 has 13 amino acids. CDR1 SNHLY and CDR2 FYNNEI come from the germline V gene. The V gene lost 6 bases and the J gene lost 0 bases, with 6 bases spanning the gap. The CDR3 loop reads CASRMSSGNTIYF. In nucleotides, the CDR3 is TGTGCCAGCAGGATGAGCTCTGGAAACACCATATATTTT.

The gene calls are TRBV9 and TRBJ2-1; unclear D gene. The germline V gene encodes CDR1 SGDLS and CDR2 YYNGEE. With 0 bases removed from V and 6 bases from J, the gap between germline ends came to 4 bases. The CDR3 has 12 residues. CDR3 region: CASSVGVNEQFF. CDR3 DNA: TGTGCCAGCAGCGTAGGAGTCAATGAGCAGTTCTTC.

The rearrangement joins TRBV5-1 to TRBJ1-1; D not resolved. Trimming pared 0 bases from V and 8 bases from J, leaving 8 bases between. The germline V gene has CDR1 SGHRS and CDR2 YFSETQ. The CDR3 has 12 residues. The CDR3 here is CASSLGVGEAFF. In DNA, the CDR3 is TGCGCCAGCAGCTTGGGTGTGGGGGAAGCTTTCTTT.

V usage is TRBV7-2 and J usage is TRBJ2-6; possibly TRBD2 for D (7 bases). V was pared by 5 bases and J by 9 bases, with 17 bases between. This CDR3 region has 15 residues. The germline V gene encodes CDR1 SGHTA and CDR2 FQGNSA. The CDR3 here is CASSPIGGGLNVLTF. CDR3 sequence (DNA): TGTGCCAGCAGCCCGATTGGGGGGGGCCTCAACGTCCTGACTTTC. Supplemented by reference TRBV7-2 and TRBJ2-6, the full variable domain reads GAGVSQSPSNKVTEKGKDVELRCDPISGHTALYWYRQSLGQGLEFLIYFQGNSAPDKSGLPSDRFSAERTGGSVSTLTIQRTQQEDSAVYLCASSPIGGGLNVLTFGAGSRLTVL.

V usage is TRBV5-5 and J usage is TRBJ2-5; no firm D call. The germline gives CDR1 SGHKS, CDR2 YYEKEE (reference sequence). V dropped 4 bases and J dropped 5 bases, with 9 bases sitting between them. This CDR3 spans 12 amino acids. The CDR3 DNA is TGTGCCAGCAGCCTCAGTAGGGAGACCCAGTACTTC. As protein: CASSLSRETQYF. The complete variable domain, with remaining parts taken from reference TRBV5-5 and TRBJ2-5, reads DAGVTQSPTHLIKTRGQQVTLRCSPISGHKSVSWYQQVLGQGPQFIFQYYEKEERGRGNFPDRFSARQFPNYSSELNVNALLLGDSALYLCASSLSRETQYFGPGTRLLVL.

This clone occurred once. The chain uses TRBV2 and TRBJ2-3; D may be TRBD1 (5 bases). CDR3 size: 15 residues. Trimming removed 2 bases at V and 2 bases at J, with 11 bases between. Per germline, CDR1 SNHLY and CDR2 FYNNEI. CDR3 sequence reads: CASSEQGLPTDTQYF. The DNA of the CDR3 is TGTGCCAGCAGTGAACAGGGTCTACCCACAGATACGCAGTATTTT.

This chain uses TRBV29-1 with TRBJ2-5; D may be TRBD1 or TRBD2 (6 bases each). Trimming left V 7 bases short and J 1 base short, with 22 bases between. The CDR3 spans 16 residues. The germline V gene has CDR1 SQVTM and CDR2 ANQGSEA. CDR3 DNA: TGCAGCGCCGGTAGGCGGGGCTACAGGGCCCAAGAGACCCAGTACTTC. This codes for CSAGRRGYRAQETQYF.

The rearrangement links TRBV21-1 to TRBJ2-1; the table's D call TRBD2 went unverified against the DNA. TRBV21-1 counts as a pseudogene. The CDR3 length is 20 residues. The CDR3 here is CASSKNVPEVAGTSYNEQFF. The DNA for the CDR3 is TGTGCCAGCAGCAAAAATGTCCCCGAAGTAGCGGGGACCTCCTACAATGAGCAGTTCTTC.

The rearrangement joins TRBV3-1 (or the pseudogene TRBV3-2) to TRBJ2-5; no firm D call. This CDR3 region has 14 residues. V lost 1 base to trimming and J lost 1 base, with 7 bases between them. The germline V gene encodes CDR1 LGHDT and CDR2 YNNKEL (reference sequence). The CDR3 nucleotides are TGTGCCAGCAGCCAAGCCCCGAGCCAAGAGACCCAGTACTTC. Encoded protein: CASSQAPSQETQYF.